Listed here are 18 T cell receptor beta chains from one sample, sequenced in a study of T-cell memory formation after mild COVID-19. Each CDR3 protein gets one entry after TCRdb re-called the 5' RACE reads with MiXCR. The sample contains 300,000 to 350,000 distinct CDR3 sequences, roughly an eighth of which appear only once. Material for sequencing was PBMCs or a T cell subset sorted from them (not recorded which). The receptor set was obtained from a man younger than 35 who had mild COVID-19 (a few samples of this study predate the infection). Cell type and time point are not known.

This clonotype was counted a few times. This rearrangement joins TRBV9 to TRBJ1-6, with TRBD1 identical over 8 bases. The CDR3 spans 15 residues. The ends lost 0 bases at V and 9 bases at J; junction bases unmatched: 5. Germline V CDR1 and CDR2: SGDLS, YYNGEE. The CDR3 bases are TGTGCCAGCAGCGTAGGTGGGACAGGTGGTTCACCCCTCCACTTT. Protein: CASSVGGTGGSPLHF.

The chain is built from TRBV6-6 and TRBJ2-3; 7 bases match TRBD1. The germline CDR1 and CDR2 sequences are MNHNY and SVGAGI (reference sequence). The CDR3 covers 16 residues. Trimming at V came to 6 bases and at J to 1 base, leaving 10 bases not matched to a gene. The CDR3 is CASRQTTGLGTDTQYF. The CDR3 DNA reads as TGTGCCAGCAGACAGACGACAGGGTTGGGCACAGATACGCAGTATTTT.

The chain employs TRBV7-8 and TRBJ2-1, with D perhaps TRBD2 (6 bases). This CDR3 has 15 residues. The germline CDR1 and CDR2 sequences are SGHVS and FQNEAQ. V was shortened by 4 bases and J by 5 bases, with 15 bases between the two germline ends. The CDR3, as DNA: TGTGCCAGCAGCTCCTTATTCCCGGGGGACAATGAGCAGTTCTTC. Amino acids: CASSSLFPGDNEQFF.

This clonotype was seen more than once but under ten times. This sequence joins TRBV7-8 and TRBJ2-7; D gene unclear. V was trimmed by 1 base and J by 6 bases, leaving 4 bases between them. Germline-derived CDR1 and CDR2 are SGHVS and FQNEAQ. The CDR3 contains 11 residues. The CDR3 coding sequence is TGTGCCAGCAGCTTAGATCCCGAGCAGTACTTC. Translated, it gives CASSLDPEQYF.

The chain combines TRBV12-3 or TRBV12-4 with TRBJ1-2; 9 nucleotides match TRBD1. Germline trimming cut 4 bases from V and 6 bases from J; bases unmatched to any gene: 6. This CDR3 has 14 amino acids. The DNA for the CDR3 is TGTGCCAGCAGTTCGTGGGACAGGGCGAATGGCTACACCTTC. Translated: CASSSWDRANGYTF.

This rearrangement joins TRBV18 to TRBJ1-2; 7 bases fit TRBD1. This CDR3 is 14 amino acids long. The V gene end was trimmed by 4 bases and the J gene end by 8 bases; junction bases not matched to a gene: 10. The germline CDR1 and CDR2 sequences are KGHSH and LQKENI. The CDR3 sequence is CASSLPGQQEGYTF. The DNA of the CDR3 is TGTGCCAGCTCACTACCGGGACAGCAAGAAGGCTACACCTTC.

The CDR3 DNA reads TGTGCCAGCAGCTCGGACACGAACACTGAAGCTTTCTTT. This encodes CASSSDTNTEAFF. The chain combines TRBV7-7 with TRBJ1-1; perhaps TRBD1 as D (5 bases). Germline V gives CDR1 SSHAT, CDR2 FNYEAQ (reference sequence). V was pared by 4 bases and J by 1 base, with 7 bases between. The CDR3 spans 13 residues.

The CDR3 loop reads CASNLRTGNNSPLHF. Written as DNA, the CDR3 is TGCGCCAGCAACCTCCGGACAGGGAATAATTCACCCCTCCACTTT. The genes are TRBV23-1 and TRBJ1-6; 8 bases fit TRBD1. TRBV23-1 is an open reading frame, and its role is uncertain. This CDR3 region has 15 residues. Trimming removed 7 bases from V and 5 bases from J; junction bases left unmatched: 7.

For this clonotype: One junction end disagrees with the germline gene, perhaps due to a read error. This rearrangement joins TRBV29-1 to TRBJ2-4; possibly TRBD1 for D (6 bases). The CDR3 runs to 14 residues. Germline V gives CDR1 SQVTM, CDR2 ANQGSEA. The CDR3 protein is CSVQGYTAKNMQYF. Here the CDR3 DNA reads TGCAGCGTTCAGGGGTATACGGCCAAAAACATGCAGTACTTC. The full variable domain, its missing parts supplied by reference TRBV29-1 and TRBJ2-4, is SAVISQKPSRDICQRGTSLTIQCQVDSQVTMMFWYRQQPGQSLTLIATANQGSEATYESGFVIDKFPISRPNLTFSTLTVSNMSPEDSSIYLCSVQGYTAKNMQYFGAGTRLSVL.

This clonotype came up once. V is TRBV6-2 or TRBV6-3 and J is TRBJ2-7; D ambiguous. Trimming pared 7 bases from V and 2 bases from J, leaving 12 bases between. Germline-derived CDR1 and CDR2 are MNHEY and SVGEGT. This CDR3 has 13 residues. CDR3 DNA sequence: TGTGCCAGCAAGCCGATGGGGACCTACGAGCAGTACTTC. Residues: CASKPMGTYEQYF.

The chain recombines TRBV7-6 with TRBJ2-1; 10 nucleotides line up with TRBD2. With V trimmed by 4 bases and J by 4 bases, 10 bases remained unmatched. Looked up from germline, CDR1 is SGHVS and CDR2 is FNYEAQ. This CDR3 region has 17 residues. Here the CDR3 reads CASSWGELTSGYNEQFF. The DNA of the CDR3 is TGTGCCAGCAGCTGGGGGGAACTGACTAGCGGGTACAATGAGCAGTTCTTC. Full variable domain (missing parts from reference TRBV7-6 and TRBJ2-1): GAGVSQSPRYKVTKRGQDVALRCDPISGHVSLYWYRQALGQGPEFLTYFNYEAQQDKSGLPNDRFSAERPEGSISTLTIQRTEQRDSAMYRCASSWGELTSGYNEQFFGPGTRLTVL.

V and J are TRBV3-1 and TRBJ2-4, with 8 bases lining up with TRBD2. V shed 1 base, J shed 5 bases, and the junction held 1 base outside the gene matches. The CDR3 has 14 amino acids. The V gene's germline CDR1 is LGHDT and CDR2 YNNKEL (reference sequence). CDR3 DNA: TGTGCCAGCAGCCAAGCGGGGGGGGAAAACATTCAGTACTTC. Its translation is CASSQAGGENIQYF.

This clonotype was found once. The chain joins TRBV18 to TRBJ2-5, with D unresolved. CDR3 length: 14 residues. V lost 2 bases to trimming and J lost 5 bases, with 12 bases between them. Per germline, CDR1 KGHSH and CDR2 LQKENI. CDR3 sequence (DNA): TGTGCCAGCTCACCAGGGCCCCGTTTGGAGACCCAGTACTTC. As protein: CASSPGPRLETQYF.

The J gene is TRBJ1-2, the V gene TRBV24-1; D possibly corresponds to TRBD1 (6 bases). Germline V gene sequence: CDR1 KGHDR, CDR2 SFDVKD. There are 12 residues in the CDR3. Trimming stripped 2 bases from V and 14 bases from J, with 14 bases between. The CDR3 protein is CATSDSDRRWTF. The DNA for the CDR3 is TGTGCCACCAGTGATTCCGACAGGAGGTGGACCTTC.

Here the CDR3 reads CASSFYGTNTEAFF. CDR3 nucleotide sequence: TGTGCCAGCAGTTTTTATGGCACGAACACTGAAGCTTTCTTT. The chain uses TRBV12-3 or TRBV12-4 and TRBJ1-1; D is unresolved. The CDR3 spans 14 residues. V was pared by 3 bases and J by 1 base, with 9 bases between.

In this sample, this clonotype turned up a few times. V usage is TRBV7-7 and J usage is TRBJ2-2; either TRBD1 or TRBD2 may fit D (6 bases each). CDR3 length: 15 amino acids. Deletions cut 3 bases from V and 4 bases from J, with 12 bases between. From germline, CDR1 is SSHAT and CDR2 FNYEAQ (reference sequence). The CDR3 DNA follows: TGTGCCAGCAGCTTTGAACAGGGAGGCACCGGGGAGCTGTTTTTT. This sequence encodes CASSFEQGGTGELFF.

This clonotype was seen a handful of times. This chain connects TRBV7-9 to TRBJ1-1; 7 nucleotides agree with TRBD1. The CDR3 contains 15 residues. V gave up 3 bases and J gave up 5 bases; unmatched junction bases: 9. The germline V gene encodes CDR1 SEHNR and CDR2 FQNEAQ (reference sequence). The CDR3 is CASSFLTGPGTEAFF. As DNA, the CDR3 is TGTGCCAGCAGCTTTTTGACAGGGCCTGGGACTGAAGCTTTCTTT.

V is TRBV5-5 and J is TRBJ1-2, with a possible D match to TRBD1 (5 bases). CDR1 is SGHKS and CDR2 is YYEKEE in the germline V gene (reference sequence). The CDR3 length is 14 residues. V lost 4 bases and J lost 5, with 15 bases in between. CDR3 nucleotide sequence: TGTGCCAGCAGCGAGGTGGGGACCTCTTATGGCTACACCTTC. Protein: CASSEVGTSYGYTF.